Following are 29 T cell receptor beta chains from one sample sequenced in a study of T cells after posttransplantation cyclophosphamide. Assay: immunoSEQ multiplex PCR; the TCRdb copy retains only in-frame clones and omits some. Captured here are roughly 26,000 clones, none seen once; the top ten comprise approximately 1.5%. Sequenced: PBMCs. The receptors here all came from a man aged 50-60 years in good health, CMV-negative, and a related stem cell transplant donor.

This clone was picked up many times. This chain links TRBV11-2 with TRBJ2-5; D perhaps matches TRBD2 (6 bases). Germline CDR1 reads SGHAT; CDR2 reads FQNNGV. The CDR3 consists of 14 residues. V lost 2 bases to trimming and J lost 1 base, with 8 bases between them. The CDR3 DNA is TGTGCCAGCAGCTTACGGCGGGGCCAAGAGACCCAGTACTTC. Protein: CASSLRRGQETQYF.

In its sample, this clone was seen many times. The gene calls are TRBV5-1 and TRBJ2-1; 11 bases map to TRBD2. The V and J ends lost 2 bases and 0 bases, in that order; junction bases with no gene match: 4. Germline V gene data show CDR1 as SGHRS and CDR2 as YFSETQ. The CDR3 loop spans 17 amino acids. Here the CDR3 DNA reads TGCGCCAGCAGCTTCGGAACTAGCGGGAGCTCCTACAATGAGCAGTTCTTC. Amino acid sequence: CASSFGTSGSSYNEQFF.

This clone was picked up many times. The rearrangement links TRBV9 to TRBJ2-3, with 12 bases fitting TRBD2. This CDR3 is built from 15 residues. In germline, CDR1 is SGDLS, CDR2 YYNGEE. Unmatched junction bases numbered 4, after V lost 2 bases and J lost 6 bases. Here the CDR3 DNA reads TGTGCCAGCAGCGTCTCACTAGCGGGGGGTGATACGCAGTATTTT. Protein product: CASSVSLAGGDTQYF.

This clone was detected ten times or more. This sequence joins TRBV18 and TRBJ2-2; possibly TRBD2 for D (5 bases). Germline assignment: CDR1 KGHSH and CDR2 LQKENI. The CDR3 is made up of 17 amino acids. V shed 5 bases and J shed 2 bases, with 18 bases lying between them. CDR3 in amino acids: CASSTADPGKNTGELFF. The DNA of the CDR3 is TGTGCCAGCTCAACTGCCGACCCGGGAAAAAACACCGGGGAGCTGTTTTTT.

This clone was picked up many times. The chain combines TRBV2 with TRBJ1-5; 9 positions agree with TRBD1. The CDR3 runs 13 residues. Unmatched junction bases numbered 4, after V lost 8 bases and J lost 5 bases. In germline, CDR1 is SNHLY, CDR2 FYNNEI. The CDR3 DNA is TGTGCCAGCGTGGGACAGGGAGATCAGCCCCAGCATTTT. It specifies CASVGQGDQPQHF.

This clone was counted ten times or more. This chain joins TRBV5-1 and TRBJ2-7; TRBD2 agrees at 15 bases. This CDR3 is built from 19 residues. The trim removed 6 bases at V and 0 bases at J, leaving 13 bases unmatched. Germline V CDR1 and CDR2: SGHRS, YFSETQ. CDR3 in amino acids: CASKIGLAGGPVHSYEQYF. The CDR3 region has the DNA TGCGCCAGCAAAATAGGACTAGCGGGGGGGCCTGTTCACTCCTACGAGCAGTACTTC.

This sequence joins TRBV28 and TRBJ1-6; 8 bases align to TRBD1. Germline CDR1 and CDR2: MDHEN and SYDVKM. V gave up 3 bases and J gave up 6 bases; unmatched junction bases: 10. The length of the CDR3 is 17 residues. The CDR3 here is CASSFAGGADINSPLHF. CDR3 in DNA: TGTGCCAGCAGTTTTGCAGGGGGCGCCGATATTAATTCACCCCTCCACTTT.

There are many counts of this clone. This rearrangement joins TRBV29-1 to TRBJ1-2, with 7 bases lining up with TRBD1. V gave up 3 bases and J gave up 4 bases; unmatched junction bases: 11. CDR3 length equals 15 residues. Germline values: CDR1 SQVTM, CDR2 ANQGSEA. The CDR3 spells CSVDYPGGQIYGYTF. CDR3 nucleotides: TGCAGCGTTGATTACCCCGGGGGACAGATCTATGGCTACACCTTC.

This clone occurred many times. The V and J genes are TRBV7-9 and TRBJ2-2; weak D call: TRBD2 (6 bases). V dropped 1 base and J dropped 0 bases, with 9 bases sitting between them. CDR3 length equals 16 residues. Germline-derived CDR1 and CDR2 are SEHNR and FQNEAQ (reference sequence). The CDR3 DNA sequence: TGTGCCAGCAGCTTAGGGAGGGGCCCGAACACCGGGGAGCTGTTTTTT. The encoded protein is CASSLGRGPNTGELFF.

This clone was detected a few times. CDR3 loop: CASSLASGGEGETQYF. The CDR3 DNA reads as TGCGCCAGCAGCTTAGCTAGCGGGGGTGAGGGAGAGACCCAGTACTTC. The gene calls are TRBV5-1 and TRBJ2-5, with 10 bases matching TRBD2. The CDR3 is 16 amino acids. Germline assignment: CDR1 SGHRS and CDR2 YFSETQ. The V segment lost 2 bases and the J segment 4 bases; nucleotides outside the gene matches: 8.

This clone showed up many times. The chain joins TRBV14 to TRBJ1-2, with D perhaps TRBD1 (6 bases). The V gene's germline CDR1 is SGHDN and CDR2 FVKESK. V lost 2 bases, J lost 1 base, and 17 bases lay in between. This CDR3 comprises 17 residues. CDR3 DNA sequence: TGTGCCAGCAGCCAATATCCAGGGGCCGACCTTAACTATGGCTACACCTTC. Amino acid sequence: CASSQYPGADLNYGYTF.

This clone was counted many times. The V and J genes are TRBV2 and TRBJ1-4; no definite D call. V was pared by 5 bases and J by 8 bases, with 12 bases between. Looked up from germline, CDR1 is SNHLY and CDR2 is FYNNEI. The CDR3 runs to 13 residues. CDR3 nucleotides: TGTGCCAGCAGTCGGAGTGCGGGCGAAAAACTGTTTTTT. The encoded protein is CASSRSAGEKLFF.

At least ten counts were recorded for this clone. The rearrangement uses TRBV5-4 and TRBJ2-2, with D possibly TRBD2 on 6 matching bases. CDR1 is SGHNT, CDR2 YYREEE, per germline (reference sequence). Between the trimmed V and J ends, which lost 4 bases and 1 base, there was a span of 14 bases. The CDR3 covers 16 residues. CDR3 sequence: CASSTGGGMNTGELFF. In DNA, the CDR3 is TGTGCCAGCAGCACAGGAGGAGGGATGAACACCGGGGAGCTGTTTTTT.

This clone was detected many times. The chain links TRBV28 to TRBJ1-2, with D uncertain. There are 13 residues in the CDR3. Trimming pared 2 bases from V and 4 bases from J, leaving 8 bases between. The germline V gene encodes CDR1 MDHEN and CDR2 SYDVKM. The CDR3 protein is CASSLMGSYGYTF. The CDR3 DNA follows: TGTGCCAGCAGTTTAATGGGCAGCTATGGCTACACCTTC.

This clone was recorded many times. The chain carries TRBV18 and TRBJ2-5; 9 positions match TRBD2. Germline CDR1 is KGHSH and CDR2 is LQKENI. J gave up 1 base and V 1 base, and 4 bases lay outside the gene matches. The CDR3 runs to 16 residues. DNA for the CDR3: TGTGCCAGCTCACCACTCCCAGCGGGAGGCCAAGAGACCCAGTACTTC. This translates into CASSPLPAGGQETQYF.

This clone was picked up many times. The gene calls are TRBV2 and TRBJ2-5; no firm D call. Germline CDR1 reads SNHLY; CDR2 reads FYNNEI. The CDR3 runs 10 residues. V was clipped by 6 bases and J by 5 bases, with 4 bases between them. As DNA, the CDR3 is TGTGCCAGCAGCCGGGAGACCCAGTACTTC. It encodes CASSRETQYF.

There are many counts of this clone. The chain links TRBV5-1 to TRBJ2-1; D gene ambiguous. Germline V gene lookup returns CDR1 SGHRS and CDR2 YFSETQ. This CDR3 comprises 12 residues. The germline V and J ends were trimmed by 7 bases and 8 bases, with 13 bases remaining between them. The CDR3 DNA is TGCGCCAGCTCGCGTAGTCGGGATGAGCAGTTCTTC. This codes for CASSRSRDEQFF. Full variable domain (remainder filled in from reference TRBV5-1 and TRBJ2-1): KAGVTQTPRYLIKTRGQQVTLSCSPISGHRSVSWYQQTPGQGLQFLFEYFSETQRNKGNFPGRFSGRQFSNSRSEMNVSTLELGDSALYLCASSRSRDEQFFGPGTRLTVL.

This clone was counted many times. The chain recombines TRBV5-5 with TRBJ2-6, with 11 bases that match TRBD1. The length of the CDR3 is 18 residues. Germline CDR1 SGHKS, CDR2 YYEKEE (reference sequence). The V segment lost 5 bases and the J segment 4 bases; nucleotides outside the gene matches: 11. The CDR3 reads CASRAGTGGSLGANVLTF. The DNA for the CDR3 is TGTGCCAGCAGGGCCGGGACAGGGGGATCTCTAGGGGCCAACGTCCTGACTTTC.

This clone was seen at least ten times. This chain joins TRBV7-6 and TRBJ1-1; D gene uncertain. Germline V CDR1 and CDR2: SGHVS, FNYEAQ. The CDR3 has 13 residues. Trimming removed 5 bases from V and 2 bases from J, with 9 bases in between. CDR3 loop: CASSRRQNTEAFF. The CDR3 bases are TGTGCCAGCAGCCGCCGACAAAACACTGAAGCTTTCTTT.

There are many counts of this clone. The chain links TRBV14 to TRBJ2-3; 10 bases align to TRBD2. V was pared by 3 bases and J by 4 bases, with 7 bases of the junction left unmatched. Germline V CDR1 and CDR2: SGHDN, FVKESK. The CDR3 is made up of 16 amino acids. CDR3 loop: CASSHPTSGVADTQYF. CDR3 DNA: TGTGCCAGCAGCCACCCAACTAGCGGGGTTGCAGATACGCAGTATTTT.

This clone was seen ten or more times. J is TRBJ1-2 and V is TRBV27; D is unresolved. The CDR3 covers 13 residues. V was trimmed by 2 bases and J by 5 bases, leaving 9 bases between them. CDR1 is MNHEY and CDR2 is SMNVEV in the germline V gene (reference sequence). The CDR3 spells CASSLNRMYGYTF. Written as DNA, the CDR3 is TGTGCCAGCAGTTTAAACAGAATGTATGGCTACACCTTC.

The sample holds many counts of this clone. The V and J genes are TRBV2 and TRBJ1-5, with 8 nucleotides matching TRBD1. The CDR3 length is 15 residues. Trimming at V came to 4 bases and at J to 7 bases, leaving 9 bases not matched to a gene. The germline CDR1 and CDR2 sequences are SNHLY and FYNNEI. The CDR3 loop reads CASSGSRGREQPQHF. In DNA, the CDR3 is TGTGCCAGCAGTGGATCCAGGGGGCGGGAGCAGCCCCAGCATTTT.

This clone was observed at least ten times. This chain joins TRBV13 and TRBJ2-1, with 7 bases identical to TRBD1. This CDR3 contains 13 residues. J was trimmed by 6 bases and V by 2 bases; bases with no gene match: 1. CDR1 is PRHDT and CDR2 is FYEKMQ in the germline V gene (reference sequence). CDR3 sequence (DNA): TGTGCCAGCAGCTTAACAGGGGCCAATGAGCAGTTCTTC. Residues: CASSLTGANEQFF.

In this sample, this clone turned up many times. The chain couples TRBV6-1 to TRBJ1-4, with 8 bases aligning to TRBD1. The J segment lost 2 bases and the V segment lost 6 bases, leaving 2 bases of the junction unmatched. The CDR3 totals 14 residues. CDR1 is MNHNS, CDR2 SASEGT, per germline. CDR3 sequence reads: CASSRQGTNEKLFF. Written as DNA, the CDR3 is TGTGCCAGCAGCAGACAGGGGACTAATGAAAAACTGTTTTTT.

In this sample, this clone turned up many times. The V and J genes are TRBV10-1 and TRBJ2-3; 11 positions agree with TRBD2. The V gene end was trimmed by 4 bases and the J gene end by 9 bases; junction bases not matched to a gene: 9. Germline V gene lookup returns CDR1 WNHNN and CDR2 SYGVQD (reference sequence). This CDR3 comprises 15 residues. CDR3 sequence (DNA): TGCGCCAGCAGTGTGGGTAGCGGGGGGGCGAAGACGCAGTATTTT. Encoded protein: CASSVGSGGAKTQYF.

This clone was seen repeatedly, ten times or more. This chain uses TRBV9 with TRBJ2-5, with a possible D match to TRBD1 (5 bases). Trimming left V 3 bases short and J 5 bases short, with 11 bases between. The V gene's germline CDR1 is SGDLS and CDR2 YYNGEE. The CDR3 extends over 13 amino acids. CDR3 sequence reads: CASSEGVGETQYF. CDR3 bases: TGTGCCAGCAGCGAAGGGGTTGGGGAGACCCAGTACTTC.

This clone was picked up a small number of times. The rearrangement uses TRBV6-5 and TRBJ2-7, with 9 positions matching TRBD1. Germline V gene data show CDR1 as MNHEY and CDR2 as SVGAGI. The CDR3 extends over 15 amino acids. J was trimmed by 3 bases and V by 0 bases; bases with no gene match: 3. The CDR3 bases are TGTGCCAGCAGTTACTCCGCGACAGGGGGCTACGAGCAGTACTTC. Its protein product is CASSYSATGGYEQYF.

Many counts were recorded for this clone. CDR3 protein: CASSTTGSSNQPQHF. The DNA of the CDR3 is TGTGCCAGCAGCACGACAGGGAGTAGCAATCAGCCCCAGCATTTT. This chain links TRBV9 with TRBJ1-5; 7 nucleotides align to TRBD1. The CDR3 spans 15 residues. Germline loops: CDR1 SGDLS, CDR2 YYNGEE. Trimming took 4 bases from V and 0 from J; bases not matched to a gene: 4. Full variable domain (rest looked up from reference TRBV9 and TRBJ1-5): DSGVTQTPKHLITATGQRVTLRCSPRSGDLSVYWYQQSLDQGLQFLIQYYNGEERAKGNILERFSAQQFPDLHSELNLSSLELGDSALYFCASSTTGSSNQPQHFGDGTRLSIL.

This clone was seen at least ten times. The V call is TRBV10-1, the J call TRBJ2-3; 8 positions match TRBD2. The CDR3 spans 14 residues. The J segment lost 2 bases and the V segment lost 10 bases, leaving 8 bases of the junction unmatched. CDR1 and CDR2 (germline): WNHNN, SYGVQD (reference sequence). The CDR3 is CATSGSGTTDTQYF. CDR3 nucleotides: TGCGCCACCTCGGGTAGCGGGACCACAGATACGCAGTATTTT.